One sample yielded the 11 T cell receptor beta chains listed below, sequenced in a study of post-analysis software for immune sequencing data. Study results and caveats: Five or six TRBV segments appeared more often in patients than in controls, and TRBV5-6, TRBV5-1 and TRBV20-1 were among these.

Unique molecular identifiers were present in the TCR beta cDNA libraries. TCRdb redid the calling of the PCR reads with MiXCR, one entry per CDR3 protein. The sample has more than 350,000 distinct CDR3 sequences, over 30% seen once; the top ten hold 6% to 9%. These receptors' antigens are unknown. The sample consisted of blood. The receptors were gathered from a girl aged 2-15 years with multiple sclerosis.

V is TRBV7-2 and J is TRBJ2-6; D is possibly TRBD2 (6 bases). The CDR3 extends over 19 amino acids. The germline V gene has CDR1 SGHTA and CDR2 FQGNSA. V lost 1 base, J lost 0 bases, and 16 bases lay in between. For the CDR3, the DNA is TGTGCCAGCAGCTTAGGAGATTGGGGGGACGGCTCTGGGGCCAACGTCCTGACTTTC. This sequence encodes CASSLGDWGDGSGANVLTF.

This clonotype has ten or more counts. The chain uses TRBV6-5 and TRBJ2-1; D not resolved. V lost 4 bases and J 2 bases, leaving 18 bases between the germline ends. Germline V gene lookup returns CDR1 MNHEY and CDR2 SVGAGI. This CDR3 comprises 17 residues. This CDR3 is CASSSSDPVLTYNEQFF. CDR3 coding DNA: TGTGCCAGCAGTTCAAGTGACCCCGTACTAACCTACAATGAGCAGTTCTTC.

This clonotype was observed many times. J is TRBJ2-5 and V is TRBV12-3 or TRBV12-4; no definite D call. The CDR3 contains 15 residues. The V end lost 5 bases, the J end lost 4 bases, and 17 bases lay between the germline ends. CDR3 DNA: TGTGCCAGCAGTGGTTACACAATGAAGACAGAGACCCAGTACTTC. It specifies CASSGYTMKTETQYF.

This clonotype has only a few counts. J is TRBJ2-1 and V is TRBV7-3; D may be TRBD2 (7 bases). This CDR3 is built from 14 residues. V lost 8 bases to trimming and J lost 0 bases, with 11 bases between them. The germline CDR1 and CDR2 sequences are SGHTA and FQGTGA. The CDR3 loop is CASGGASSYNEQFF. The CDR3 DNA reads as TGTGCCAGCGGGGGGGCAAGCTCCTACAATGAGCAGTTCTTC. The variable domain in full, completed from reference TRBV7-3 and TRBJ2-1, reads GAGVSQTPSNKVTEKGKYVELRCDPISGHTALYWYRQSLGQGPEFLIYFQGTGAADDSGLPNDRFFAVRPEGSVSTLKIQRTERGDSAVYLCASGGASSYNEQFFGPGTRLTVL.

V usage is TRBV30 and J usage is TRBJ1-2; D possibly corresponds to TRBD1 (6 bases). The CDR3 is 11 residues long. Trimming stripped 5 bases from V and 4 bases from J, with 8 bases between. The germline V gene has CDR1 GTSNPN and CDR2 SVGIG (reference sequence). The CDR3 loop is CAWGQLYGYTF. The CDR3 nucleotides read TGTGCCTGGGGACAGCTCTATGGCTACACCTTC. The full variable domain, rest sourced from reference TRBV30 and TRBJ1-2, is SQTIHQWPATLVQPVGSPLSLECTVEGTSNPNLYWYRQAAGRGLQLLFYSVGIGQISSEVPQNLSASRPQDRQFILSSKKLLLSDSGFYLCAWGQLYGYTFGSGTRLTVV.

This clonotype was counted only a few times. The V call is TRBV28, the J call TRBJ2-3; 8 nucleotides match TRBD2. The junction had 7 bases not matched to a gene; V was cut back by 3 bases and J by 2 bases. CDR3 length: 16 residues. The germline V gene encodes CDR1 MDHEN and CDR2 SYDVKM. The CDR3 region has the DNA TGTGCCAGCAGTTTTATCTTAGCGGGGCACACAGATACGCAGTATTTT. Translated: CASSFILAGHTDTQYF.

The chain's CDR3 is CASSPTGWGANGYTF. The CDR3, as DNA: TGTGCCAGCAGCCCAACGGGCTGGGGGGCGAATGGCTACACCTTC. The chain combines TRBV12-3 or TRBV12-4 with TRBJ1-2; D possibly corresponds to TRBD1 (6 bases). Trimming cost V 6 bases and J 6 bases, with 20 bases left between them. The CDR3 is made up of 15 amino acids.

The chain links TRBV2 to TRBJ2-4; D gene ambiguous. V was cut by 2 bases and J by 2 bases, with 10 bases left in between. This CDR3 has 15 amino acids. Germline V CDR1 and CDR2: SNHLY, FYNNEI. In DNA form, the CDR3 reads TGTGCCAGCAGTGAATATAGCCGCTCCAAAAACATTCAGTACTTC. This sequence encodes CASSEYSRSKNIQYF.

This clonotype was picked up many times. The chain uses TRBV7-2 and TRBJ2-1, with 9 bases fitting TRBD2. V was clipped by 6 bases and J by 0 bases; unmatched bases: 0. CDR1 is SGHTA and CDR2 is FQGNSA in the germline V gene. The CDR3 covers 14 residues. The CDR3 DNA sequence: TGTGCCAGCAGTAGCGGGAGCTCCTACAATGAGCAGTTCTTC. It is translated as CASSSGSSYNEQFF. The complete variable domain, with remaining parts taken from reference TRBV7-2 and TRBJ2-1, reads GAGVSQSPSNKVTEKGKDVELRCDPISGHTALYWYRQSLGQGLEFLIYFQGNSAPDKSGLPSDRFSAERTGGSVSTLTIQRTQQEDSAVYLCASSSGSSYNEQFFGPGTRLTVL.

This chain connects TRBV5-1 to TRBJ2-1; possibly TRBD1 for D (6 bases). CDR3 length: 15 amino acids. Trimming took 4 bases from V and 7 from J, leaving 18 bases between them. CDR1 and CDR2 (germline): SGHRS, YFSETQ. In DNA, the CDR3 is TGCGCCAGCAGCCCAAGGACAGCCCGAGGGAATGAGCAGTTCTTC. It specifies CASSPRTARGNEQFF.

V and J are TRBV11-1 and TRBJ2-3, with 7 bases aligning to TRBD2. The V gene end was trimmed by 5 bases and the J gene end by 2 bases; junction bases not matched to a gene: 7. Germline CDR1 reads SGHAT; CDR2 reads FQDESV (reference sequence). The CDR3 sequence is 15 residues long. The CDR3 sequence: CASSPGLIPTDTQYF. DNA of the CDR3: TGTGCCAGCAGCCCGGGACTAATCCCCACAGATACGCAGTATTTT. Complete variable domain (other parts from reference TRBV11-1 and TRBJ2-3): EAEVAQSPRYKITEKSQAVAFWCDPISGHATLYWYRQILGQGPELLVQFQDESVVDDSQLPKDRFSAERLKGVDSTLKIQPAELGDSAMYLCASSPGLIPTDTQYFGPGTRLTVL.